Below are 29 T cell receptor beta chains sequenced from a single sample in a study of tumor-infiltrating lymphocytes in oesophageal squamous cell carcinoma. TCRdb passed the PCR reads through MiXCR, listing each CDR3 protein once. This table holds over 15,000 distinct CDR3 sequences, around 41% found once. The specimen sequenced was normal esophageal tissue next to the tumor. The receptors were gathered from a female donor with esophageal squamous cell carcinoma.

The chain combines TRBV12-3 or TRBV12-4 with TRBJ2-4; D is possibly TRBD2 (5 bases). The CDR3 runs to 15 residues. With 6 bases removed from V and 13 bases from J, the gap between germline ends came to 25 bases. CDR3 sequence: CASSPTQVGENKQYF. The CDR3 DNA is TGTGCCAGCAGCCCCACTCAGGTCGGGGAGAACAAGCAGTACTTC.

CDR3 amino acids: CASSFYRDKETQYF. The CDR3 nucleotides read TGTGCCAGCAGCTTCTACCGGGATAAAGAGACCCAGTACTTC. The V gene is TRBV7-6, the J gene TRBJ2-7; the D gene is possibly TRBD2 (5 bases). Gene TRBJ2-5 matches the end of the DNA better, so the J call may be wrong. There are 14 residues in the CDR3. Germline V gives CDR1 SGHVS, CDR2 FNYEAQ.

V gene TRBV7-8 combines with J gene TRBJ2-5; a possible D gene is TRBD1 (6 bases). Trimming stripped 5 bases from V and 5 bases from J, with 18 bases between. CDR3 length: 15 amino acids. Per the germline V gene, CDR1 is SGHVS and CDR2 is FQNEAQ. CDR3 protein: CASSIRQANGETQYF. CDR3 bases: TGTGCCAGCAGCATAAGACAGGCAAACGGGGAGACCCAGTACTTC.

The rearrangement uses TRBV7-2 and TRBJ2-7; TRBD1 might be the D (6 bases). Germline assignment: CDR1 SGHTA and CDR2 FQGNSA. CDR3 length equals 15 residues. The V and J ends lost 0 bases and 0 bases respectively, with 9 bases between them. The CDR3 is CASSLARTASYEQYF. Written as DNA, the CDR3 is TGTGCCAGCAGCTTAGCCAGGACAGCCTCCTACGAGCAGTACTTC.

This sequence joins TRBV7-3 and TRBJ1-1; 11 nucleotides agree with TRBD2. The J call is uncertain, as TRBJ2-2 better fits the DNA end. The CDR3 length is 15 residues. Germline CDR1 and CDR2: SGHTA and FQGTGA. The CDR3 DNA sequence: TGTGCCAGCAGCTCTACTAGCGGGAGCACCGGGGAGCTGTTTTTT. Protein: CASSSTSGSTGELFF.

The table lists this clonotype with many counts. This chain joins TRBV15 and TRBJ2-3; TRBD2 aligns across 11 bases. Germline V gene sequence: CDR1 LNHNV, CDR2 YYDKDF (reference sequence). The junction had 3 bases not matched to a gene; V was cut back by 0 bases and J by 4 bases. The CDR3 sequence is 16 residues long. The CDR3 reads CATSRELAGVPDTQYF. For the CDR3, the DNA is TGTGCCACCAGCAGAGAACTAGCGGGAGTCCCAGATACGCAGTATTTT.

This clonotype counts as medium-sized. This chain connects TRBV12-3 or TRBV12-4 to TRBJ2-7; D gene ambiguous. V was clipped by 2 bases and J by 6 bases, with 14 bases between them. The CDR3 length is 14 residues. CDR3 sequence (DNA): TGTGCCAGCAGTTTATGGGTCGCTAGGGTCGAGCAGTACTTC. It is translated as CASSLWVARVEQYF.

This clonotype was seen a few times. The chain has TRBV5-8 and TRBJ2-5; D is ambiguous. Looked up from germline, CDR1 is SGHTS and CDR2 is YDEGEE. Trimming removed 0 bases from V and 2 bases from J, with 5 bases in between. The CDR3 runs 13 residues. For the CDR3, the DNA is TGTGCCAGCAGCTTGGCCAGTCAAGAGACCCAGTACTTC. This gives the protein CASSLASQETQYF.

This clonotype was recorded at least ten times. The chain recombines TRBV7-9 with TRBJ2-1; D ambiguous. This CDR3 is 16 amino acids long. Trimming took 6 bases from V and 6 from J, leaving 21 bases between them. Germline lookup yields CDR1 SEHNR and CDR2 FQNEAQ (reference sequence). The CDR3 sequence: CASRPAAGPARNEQFF. The CDR3 DNA reads as TGTGCCAGCAGACCTGCCGCCGGGCCCGCACGCAATGAGCAGTTCTTC.

The V call is TRBV11-2, the J call TRBJ2-4; D remains unclear. Germline V CDR1 and CDR2: SGHAT, FQNNGV. CDR3 length: 15 amino acids. Trimming left V 1 base short and J 13 bases short, with 20 bases between. DNA for the CDR3: TGTGCCAGCAGCTTAGGGTGGAGCTCCTACAATGAGCAGTACTTC. Amino acid sequence: CASSLGWSSYNEQYF.

The chain uses TRBV10-3 and TRBJ2-4; 12 nucleotides agree with TRBD1. The J call is doubtful: the DNA matches TRBJ2-7 better. The CDR3 is 15 residues long. Germline assignment: CDR1 ENHRY and CDR2 SYGVKD. The CDR3 sequence is CAISGDRGPKYEQYF. The DNA of the CDR3 is TGTGCCATCAGTGGGGACAGGGGGCCTAAATACGAGCAGTACTTC.

The sample holds many counts of this clonotype. Given a much more abundant clone one base away, this may be a read error. This chain joins TRBV7-9 and TRBJ2-5, with TRBD1 identical over 9 bases. The ends lost 3 bases at V and 11 bases at J; junction bases unmatched: 10. Germline-derived CDR1 and CDR2 are SEHNR and FQNEAQ (reference sequence). The CDR3 covers 14 residues. The CDR3 DNA reads as TGTGCCAGCAGCTTGGAACAGGGGGCGAATGAGCAGTACTTC. It is translated as CASSLEQGANEQYF.

CDR3 protein: CASSTRGSSYNEQFF. The CDR3 nucleotides read TGTGCCAGCAGCACCCGCGGGAGCTCCTACAATGAGCAGTTCTTC. This sequence joins TRBV11-2 and TRBJ2-1, with 7 bases that match TRBD2. This CDR3 contains 15 residues. The germline V gene encodes CDR1 SGHAT and CDR2 FQNNGV. V was clipped by 5 bases and J by 0 bases; unmatched bases: 4.

This chain joins TRBV12-3 or TRBV12-4 and TRBJ2-4, with TRBD2 matching over 10 bases. The DNA end is a closer match to TRBJ2-1, so the J assignment may be wrong. The CDR3 consists of 13 residues. CDR3 nucleotide sequence: TGTGCCAGCAGTCAGATAGCGGGGGGTGAGCAGTTCTTC. Residues: CASSQIAGGEQFF.

This clonotype occurred a few times. The J gene is TRBJ2-1, the V gene TRBV5-8, with D hard to call. Germline V gene lookup returns CDR1 SGHTS and CDR2 YDEGEE. Trimming removed 2 bases at V and 3 bases at J, with 9 bases between. This CDR3 is built from 14 residues. The CDR3 is CASSLKRVYNEQFF. In DNA, the CDR3 is TGTGCCAGCAGCTTAAAAAGGGTCTACAATGAGCAGTTCTTC. The whole variable domain, filled in from reference TRBV5-8 and TRBJ2-1, reads EAGVTQSPTHLIKTRGQQATLRCSPISGHTSVYWYQQALGLGLQFLLWYDEGEERNRGNFPPRFSGRQFPNYSSELNVNALELEDSALYLCASSLKRVYNEQFFGPGTRLTVL.

This clonotype was recorded only once. The V and J genes are TRBV7-6 and TRBJ2-5; TRBD2 aligns across 7 bases. With 8 bases clipped from V and 11 bases from J, the junction kept 23 bases outside the gene matches. The CDR3 is 16 amino acids. CDR1 SGHVS and CDR2 FNYEAQ come from the germline V gene. CDR3 in DNA: TGTGCCAGCTGTTCCACTAGCGAAAGCTCCTACAATGAGCAGTACTTC. This translates into CASCSTSESSYNEQYF. The variable domain in full, completed from reference TRBV7-6 and TRBJ2-5, reads GAGVSQSPRYKVTKRGQDVALRCDPISGHVSLYWYRQALGQGPEFLTYFNYEAQQDKSGLPNDRFSAERPEGSISTLTIQRTEQRDSAMYRCASCSTSESSYNEQYFGPGTRLLVL.

The chain employs TRBV7-8 and TRBJ1-4, with 7 bases identical to TRBD1. The CDR3 extends over 15 amino acids. Germline V lookup: CDR1 SGHVS, CDR2 FQNEAQ. Trimming cost V 4 bases and J 4 bases; bases outside gene matches: 6. CDR3 in DNA: TGTGCCAGCAGCTGGAGGGACAGAGATAATGAAAAACTGTTTTTT. This encodes CASSWRDRDNEKLFF.

The V and J genes are TRBV7-2 and TRBJ2-3; the D is unclear. Germline V gene sequence: CDR1 SGHTA, CDR2 FQGNSA. The V and J ends lost 5 bases and 2 bases respectively, with 8 bases between them. The CDR3 spans 13 residues. CDR3 nucleotide sequence: TGTGCCAGCAGCGCCACCGTCACAGATACGCAGTATTTT. It yields the protein CASSATVTDTQYF.

The V and J genes are TRBV7-3 and TRBJ2-6; 8 bases map to TRBD1. The germline V gene has CDR1 SGHTA and CDR2 FQGTGA. The trim removed 5 bases at V and 4 bases at J, leaving 7 bases unmatched. The CDR3 totals 16 residues. This CDR3 reads CASSPQTGAGANVLTF. In DNA form, the CDR3 reads TGTGCCAGCAGCCCTCAGACAGGGGCCGGGGCCAACGTCCTGACTTTC.

This clonotype was found a few times. Since the CDR3 does not end with the conserved phenylalanine or tryptophan, this likely comes from a read error. The limits of the CDR3 on the DNA are not certain, so only TCRdb's listed CDR3 is given. The V gene is TRBV7-9, the J gene TRBJ2-1; TRBD2, the table's D call, was not compared with the DNA. The CDR3 is 17 residues long, counting both termini. Germline-derived CDR1 and CDR2 are SEHNR and FQNEAQ (reference sequence). CDR3 sequence: CASSRAKSIDSPLHFGN.

The V gene is TRBV7-3, the J gene TRBJ2-7; 11 positions agree with TRBD1. The J call may be in error: the DNA end matches TRBJ1-2 better. From germline, CDR1 is SGHTA and CDR2 FQGTGA. CDR3 length: 15 residues. DNA for the CDR3: TGTGCCAGCAGCCCGGGACAGGGGGGAAACTATGGCTACACCTTC. The encoded protein is CASSPGQGGNYGYTF.

This clonotype was observed once. The rearrangement links TRBV3-1 to TRBJ1-1; D ambiguous. Germline CDR1 reads LGHDT; CDR2 reads YNNKEL (reference sequence). The V end lost 4 bases, the J end lost 2 bases, and 5 bases lay between the germline ends. The CDR3 runs to 12 residues. The CDR3 sequence is CASSLINTEAFF. For the CDR3, the DNA is TGTGCCAGCAGCCTAATAAACACTGAAGCTTTCTTT.

The chain joins TRBV6-5 to TRBJ1-5; D is possibly TRBD1 (6 bases). The length of the CDR3 is 14 residues. Trimming shortened V by 2 bases and J by 4 bases, and 9 bases separated the two germline ends. CDR1 MNHEY and CDR2 SVGAGI come from the germline V gene. CDR3 residues: CASSYGQFNQPQHF. DNA for the CDR3: TGTGCCAGCAGTTACGGACAGTTTAATCAGCCCCAGCATTTT.

This clonotype was seen repeatedly, ten times or more. The rearrangement joins TRBV10-3 to TRBJ2-7; D is unclear. Per germline, CDR1 ENHRY and CDR2 SYGVKD. V was shortened by 3 bases and J by 7 bases, with 10 bases between the two germline ends. The CDR3 is made up of 12 amino acids. The CDR3 DNA is TGTGCCATCAGTGACCTAACGGAAGAGCAGTACTTC. Amino acid sequence: CAISDLTEEQYF.

This clonotype has at least ten counts. V and J are TRBV28 and TRBJ1-5; D is uncertain. The V and J ends lost 6 bases and 0 bases respectively, with 12 bases between them. Germline assignment: CDR1 MDHEN and CDR2 SYDVKM. The CDR3 runs 15 residues. In DNA form, the CDR3 reads TGTGCCAGCAGCACCAGGCGGATTAGCAATCAGCCCCAGCATTTT. This gives the protein CASSTRRISNQPQHF.

The chain couples TRBV28 to TRBJ2-3, with 9 bases that match TRBD2. The CDR3 is 15 amino acids. The germline CDR1 and CDR2 sequences are MDHEN and SYDVKM. V gave up 7 bases and J gave up 0 bases; unmatched junction bases: 5. Here the CDR3 reads CASNPAGGSTDTQYF. In nucleotides, the CDR3 is TGTGCCAGCAATCCAGCGGGGGGTAGCACAGATACGCAGTATTTT. Drawing the rest from reference TRBV28 and TRBJ2-3, the complete variable domain is DVKVTQSSRYLVKRTGEKVFLECVQDMDHENMFWYRQDPGLGLRLIYFSYDVKMKEKGDIPEGYSVSREKKERFSLILESASTNQTSMYLCASNPAGGSTDTQYFGPGTRLTVL.

The genes are TRBV10-1 and TRBJ2-1; 7 bases are a match to TRBD2. In germline, CDR1 is WNHNN, CDR2 SYGVQD (reference sequence). V lost 6 bases and J lost 7; bases outside the gene matches: 9. The CDR3 has 14 amino acids. The CDR3 sequence is CASSSGGVVNEQFF. The CDR3, as DNA: TGCGCCAGCAGCAGTGGGGGGGTGGTGAATGAGCAGTTCTTC.

Concerning this clonotype: It may be a read error: a sequence one base away is much more abundant. The chain is built from TRBV2 and TRBJ1-4; D not certain. In germline, CDR1 is SNHLY, CDR2 FYNNEI. CDR3 size: 15 residues. CDR3 in amino acids: CVSSIKAERNEKLFF. The CDR3, as DNA: TGTGTCAGCAGTATTAAAGCGGAAAGAAATGAAAAACTGTTTTTT.

CDR3 nucleotides: TGTGCCAGCAGCCATGGGGGGAACACGCAAGAGACCCAGTACTTC. Protein: CASSHGGNTQETQYF. The genes are TRBV14 and TRBJ2-5; TRBD2 might be the D (6 bases). The ends were cut back, 3 bases at V and 2 bases at J, with 13 bases in the middle. This CDR3 contains 15 residues. In germline, CDR1 is SGHDN, CDR2 FVKESK.